The clone carrying this T cell receptor beta chain was detected only a few times. Its antigen is unknown. This CDR3 has 13 residues. Trimming cost V 4 bases and J 4 bases, with 8 bases left between them. The germline gives CDR1 SNHLY, CDR2 FYNNEI. PCR was performed using 60 Vbeta and 13 Jbeta primers. Sequencing used immunoSEQ multiplex PCR; TCRdb keeps in-frame clones, though not all of them. The sample holds roughly 130,000 clones; 66% are singletons and the top ten take approximately 6.5%. This sample stems from a study of cytomegalovirus exposure and HLA in healthy donors. Study results and caveats: Across donors, sequencing depth was assumed by presence/absence analyses to be roughly uniform. The study put some 150 TCR beta chains on its list as cytomegalovirus-associated.

The source is a woman in her sixties in good health and CMV-seronegative. Sequenced: PBMCs. V gene TRBV2 combines with J gene TRBJ2-1; D is unresolved. CDR3 sequence (DNA): TGTGCCAGCAGTGTGGTACTTTACAATGAGCAGTTCTTC. As protein: CASSVVLYNEQFF. The full variable domain, with the rest looked up from reference TRBV2 and TRBJ2-1, is EPEVTQTPSHQVTQMGQEVILRCVPISNHLYFYWYRQILGQKVEFLVSFYNNEISEKSEIFDDQFSVERPDGSNFTLKIRSTKLEDSAMYFCASSVVLYNEQFFGPGTRLTVL.